The 12 T cell receptor beta chains listed next were all sequenced from one sample in a study of CD8 T cells in ankylosing spondylitis. One entry per CDR3 protein, called by TCRdb with MiXCR from the 5' RACE reads. The data hold about 750,000 distinct CDR3 sequences, with under 20% observed a single time. Their antigen targets remain unknown. Broader study findings: In ankylosing spondylitis blood, a motif of roughly eight highly homologous TCR beta variants appeared characteristic.

The source material was blood, either unsorted or a sorted T cell fraction (not recorded which). The receptor set was obtained from a male donor with ankylosing spondylitis.

This clonotype was seen a handful of times. The rearrangement uses TRBV6-2 or TRBV6-3 and TRBJ1-1, with TRBD1 matching 9 bases. The CDR3 length is 17 residues. The V gene end was trimmed by 2 bases and the J gene end by 1 base; junction bases not matched to a gene: 8. The germline gives CDR1 MNHEY, CDR2 SVGEGT. CDR3 residues: CASSYPYRDRANTEAFF. The DNA of the CDR3 is TGTGCCAGCAGTTACCCATATCGGGACAGGGCGAACACTGAAGCTTTCTTT.

In this sample, this clonotype turned up a few times. This sequence joins TRBV27 and TRBJ2-1; 13 bases agree with TRBD2. The V and J ends lost 2 bases and 10 bases, in that order; junction bases with no gene match: 17. This CDR3 region has 19 residues. Germline V CDR1 and CDR2: MNHEY, SMNVEV (reference sequence). The CDR3 DNA follows: TGTGCCAGCAGTTTAGAAAGAGTATCCGGGACGGGACTAGCGGGAGAGCAGTTCTTC. This encodes CASSLERVSGTGLAGEQFF.

V is TRBV12-3 or TRBV12-4 and J is TRBJ2-6; 7 nucleotides match TRBD2. V was pared by 3 bases and J by 2 bases, with 4 bases of the junction left unmatched. CDR3 length: 16 amino acids. CDR3 protein: CASSFGLVAGANVLTF. The CDR3 bases are TGTGCCAGCAGTTTTGGACTAGTTGCTGGGGCCAACGTCCTGACTTTC.

The DNA for the CDR3 is TGCAGCGTTGATGGACTAGGGGCCCGGGAGACCCAGTACTTC. This encodes CSVDGLGARETQYF. The genes are TRBV29-1 and TRBJ2-5; 7 bases are a match to TRBD2. The CDR3 contains 14 residues. Trimming cost V 3 bases and J 5 bases; bases outside gene matches: 9. Germline V gene lookup returns CDR1 SQVTM and CDR2 ANQGSEA.

The chain joins TRBV12-3 or TRBV12-4 to TRBJ2-3, with a tentative D call TRBD1 (6 bases). The CDR3 is 14 residues long. V was shortened by 6 bases and J by 2 bases, with 12 bases between the two germline ends. The CDR3 nucleotides read TGTGCCAGCAGGTTCTCAGGGGCCACAGATACGCAGTATTTT. Protein: CASRFSGATDTQYF.

As DNA, the CDR3 is TGTGCCAGCAGCCTACCCCCTGAGCTGGGTAGCACAGATACGCAGTATTTT. Its translation: CASSLPPELGSTDTQYF. The chain joins TRBV7-9 to TRBJ2-3; D is unclear. The CDR3 spans 17 residues. Germline CDR1 is SEHNR and CDR2 is FQNEAQ (reference sequence). V was pared by 5 bases and J by 0 bases, with 18 bases between. Filled out from reference TRBV7-9 and TRBJ2-3, the complete variable domain reads DTGVSQNPRHKITKRGQNVTFRCDPISEHNRLYWYRQTLGQGPEFLTYFQNEAQLEKSRLLSDRFSAERPKGSFSTLEIQRTEQGDSAMYLCASSLPPELGSTDTQYFGPGTRLTVL.

This clonotype has a handful of counts. The chain combines TRBV11-2 with TRBJ1-4; D gene ambiguous. Germline lookup yields CDR1 SGHAT and CDR2 FQNNGV. This CDR3 is built from 15 residues. Trimming shortened V by 4 bases and J by 5 bases, and 14 bases separated the two germline ends. The DNA of the CDR3 is TGTGCCAGCAGCTCCCTGACCGGTCGGAATGAAAAACTGTTTTTT. This codes for CASSSLTGRNEKLFF.

The chain joins TRBV12-5 to TRBJ1-3, with D unresolved. This CDR3 has 14 amino acids. Trimming shortened V by 1 base and J by 4 bases, and 8 bases separated the two germline ends. Germline assignment: CDR1 LGHNT and CDR2 FRNRAP. CDR3 protein: CASGLGGNGNTIYF. CDR3 sequence (DNA): TGTGCTAGTGGTTTGGGGGGAAACGGAAACACCATATATTTT.

This clonotype was found a few times. The V gene is TRBV12-3 or TRBV12-4, the J gene TRBJ2-7; TRBD1 matches 10 bases. This CDR3 is 14 amino acids long. V trimming: 6 bases; J trimming: 6 bases; junction bases outside the gene matches: 8. The CDR3 reads CASRPPGTGVEQYF. The CDR3 bases are TGTGCCAGCAGGCCCCCCGGGACAGGGGTCGAGCAGTACTTC.

The CDR3 DNA reads as TGTGCCAGTAGTCGCCAGGGTGACGAGCAGTACTTC. Protein: CASSRQGDEQYF. The V and J genes are TRBV19 and TRBJ2-7; possibly TRBD1 for D (5 bases). V shed 5 bases and J shed 5 bases, with 10 bases lying between them. Germline V gene lookup returns CDR1 LNHDA and CDR2 SQIVND (reference sequence). The CDR3 loop spans 12 amino acids.

A few counts support this clonotype. This rearrangement joins TRBV2 to TRBJ1-1, with D possibly matching TRBD1 (6 bases). Looked up from germline, CDR1 is SNHLY and CDR2 is FYNNEI. V lost 8 bases and J lost 1, with 11 bases in between. The CDR3 consists of 13 residues. The CDR3 DNA is TGTGCCAGCGTTGACAGGCGGAACACTGAAGCTTTCTTT. Translated: CASVDRRNTEAFF. The entire variable domain, with the rest obtained from reference TRBV2 and TRBJ1-1, is as follows: EPEVTQTPSHQVTQMGQEVILRCVPISNHLYFYWYRQILGQKVEFLVSFYNNEISEKSEIFDDQFSVERPDGSNFTLKIRSTKLEDSAMYFCASVDRRNTEAFFGQGTRLTVV.

The chain carries TRBV5-1 and TRBJ2-1; 10 bases fit TRBD2. The length of the CDR3 is 14 residues. V was clipped by 9 bases and J by 7 bases; unmatched bases: 10. The germline V gene has CDR1 SGHRS and CDR2 YFSETQ. The CDR3 nucleotides read TGCGCCACCACGAACCAAGCGGGAGGGAATGAGCAGTTCTTC. Translated: CATTNQAGGNEQFF.